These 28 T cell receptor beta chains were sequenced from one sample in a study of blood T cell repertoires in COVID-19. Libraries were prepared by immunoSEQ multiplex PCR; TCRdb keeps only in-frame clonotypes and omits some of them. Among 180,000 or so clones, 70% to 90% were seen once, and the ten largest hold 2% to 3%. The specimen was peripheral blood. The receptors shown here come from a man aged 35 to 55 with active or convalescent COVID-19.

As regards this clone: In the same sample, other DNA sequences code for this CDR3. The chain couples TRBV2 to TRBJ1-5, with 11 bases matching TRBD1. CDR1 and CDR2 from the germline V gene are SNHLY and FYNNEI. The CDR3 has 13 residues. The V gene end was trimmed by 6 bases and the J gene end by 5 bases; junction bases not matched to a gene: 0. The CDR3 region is CASRGQGDQPQHF. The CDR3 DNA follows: TGTGCCAGCAGGGGACAGGGGGATCAGCCCCAGCATTTT.

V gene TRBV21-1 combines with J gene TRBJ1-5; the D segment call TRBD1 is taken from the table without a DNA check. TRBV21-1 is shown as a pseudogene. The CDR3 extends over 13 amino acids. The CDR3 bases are TGTGCCATCAGATGGACAGAAAATCAGCCCCAGCATTTT. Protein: CAIRWTENQPQHF.

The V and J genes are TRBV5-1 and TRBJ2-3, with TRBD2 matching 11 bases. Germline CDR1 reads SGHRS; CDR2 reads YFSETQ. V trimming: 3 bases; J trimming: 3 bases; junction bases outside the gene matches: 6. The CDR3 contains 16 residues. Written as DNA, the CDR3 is TGCGCCAGCAGCTCTCTAGCGGGGGGATCGACAGATACGCAGTATTTT. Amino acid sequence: CASSSLAGGSTDTQYF.

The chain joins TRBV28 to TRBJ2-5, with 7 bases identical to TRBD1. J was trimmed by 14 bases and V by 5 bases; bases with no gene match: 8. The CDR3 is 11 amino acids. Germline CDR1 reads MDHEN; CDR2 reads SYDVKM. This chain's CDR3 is CASSHGTAYYF. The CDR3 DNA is TGTGCCAGCAGTCACGGGACAGCTTACTACTTC.

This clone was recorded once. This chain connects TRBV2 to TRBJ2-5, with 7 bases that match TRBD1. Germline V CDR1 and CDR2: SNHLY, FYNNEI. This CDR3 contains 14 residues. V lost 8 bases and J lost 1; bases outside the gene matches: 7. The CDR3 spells CASCIDRAQETQYF. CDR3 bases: TGTGCCAGCTGCATAGACAGGGCCCAAGAGACCCAGTACTTC.

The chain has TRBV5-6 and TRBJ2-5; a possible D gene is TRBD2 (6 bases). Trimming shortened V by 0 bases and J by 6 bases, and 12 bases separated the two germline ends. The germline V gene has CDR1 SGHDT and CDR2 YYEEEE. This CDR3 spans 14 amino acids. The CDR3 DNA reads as TGTGCCAGCAGCTTGGTGGAGGGCAGGAAGACCCAGTACTTC. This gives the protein CASSLVEGRKTQYF.

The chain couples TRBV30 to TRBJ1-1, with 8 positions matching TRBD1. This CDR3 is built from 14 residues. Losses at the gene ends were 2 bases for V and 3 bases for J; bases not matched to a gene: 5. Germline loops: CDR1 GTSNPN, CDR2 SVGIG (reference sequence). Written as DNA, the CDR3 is TGTGCCTGGAGTCCGGCAGGGGGCTACACTGAAGCTTTCTTT. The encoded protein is CAWSPAGGYTEAFF.

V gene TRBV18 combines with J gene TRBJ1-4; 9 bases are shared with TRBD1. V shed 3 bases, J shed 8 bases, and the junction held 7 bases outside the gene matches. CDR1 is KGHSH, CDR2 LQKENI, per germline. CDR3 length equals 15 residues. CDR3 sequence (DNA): TGTGCCAGCTCACCCCAACAGGGGGCCCTGGAAAAACTGTTTTTT. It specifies CASSPQQGALEKLFF.

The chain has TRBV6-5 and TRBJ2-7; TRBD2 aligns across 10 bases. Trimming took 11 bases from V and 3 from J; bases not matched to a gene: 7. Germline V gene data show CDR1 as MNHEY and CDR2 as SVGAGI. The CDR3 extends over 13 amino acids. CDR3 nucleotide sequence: TGTGCCGTCCAGCGGGGGGGCGACTACGAGCAGTACTTC. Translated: CAVQRGGDYEQYF.

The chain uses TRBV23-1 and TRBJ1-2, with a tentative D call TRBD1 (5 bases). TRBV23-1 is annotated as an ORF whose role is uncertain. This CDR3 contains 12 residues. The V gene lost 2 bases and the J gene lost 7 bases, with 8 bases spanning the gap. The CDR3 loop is CASSQPGGGYTF. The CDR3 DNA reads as TGCGCCAGCAGTCAACCCGGGGGTGGCTACACCTTC.

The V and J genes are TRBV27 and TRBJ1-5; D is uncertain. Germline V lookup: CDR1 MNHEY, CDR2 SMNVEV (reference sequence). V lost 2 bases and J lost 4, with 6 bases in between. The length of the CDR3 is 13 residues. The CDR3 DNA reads TGTGCCAGCAGTTTAGCAGGTAATCAGCCCCAGCATTTT. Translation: CASSLAGNQPQHF.

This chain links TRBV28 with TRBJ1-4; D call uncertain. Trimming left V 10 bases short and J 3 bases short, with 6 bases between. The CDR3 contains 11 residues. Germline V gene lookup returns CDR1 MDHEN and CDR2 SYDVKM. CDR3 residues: CATTANEKLFF. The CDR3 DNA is TGTGCCACAACGGCTAATGAAAAACTGTTTTTT.

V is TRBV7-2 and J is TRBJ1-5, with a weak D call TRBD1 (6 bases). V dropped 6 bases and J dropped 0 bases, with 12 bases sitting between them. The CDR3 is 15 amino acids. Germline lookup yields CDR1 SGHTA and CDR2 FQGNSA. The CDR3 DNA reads TGTGCCAGCAGACCACAGGGTTATAGCAATCAGCCCCAGCATTTT. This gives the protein CASRPQGYSNQPQHF.

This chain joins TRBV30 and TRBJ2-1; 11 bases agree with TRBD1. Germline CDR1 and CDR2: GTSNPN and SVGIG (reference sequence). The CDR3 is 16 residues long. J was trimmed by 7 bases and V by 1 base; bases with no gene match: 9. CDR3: CAWSGFPGQGGNEQFF. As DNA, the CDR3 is TGTGCCTGGAGTGGATTCCCGGGACAGGGGGGAAATGAGCAGTTCTTC.

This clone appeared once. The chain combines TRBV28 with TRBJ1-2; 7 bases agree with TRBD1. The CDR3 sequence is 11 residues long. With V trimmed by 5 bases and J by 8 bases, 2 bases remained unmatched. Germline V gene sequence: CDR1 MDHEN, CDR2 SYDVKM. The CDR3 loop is CASSDREGYTF. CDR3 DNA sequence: TGTGCCAGCAGTGACAGGGAGGGCTACACCTTC.

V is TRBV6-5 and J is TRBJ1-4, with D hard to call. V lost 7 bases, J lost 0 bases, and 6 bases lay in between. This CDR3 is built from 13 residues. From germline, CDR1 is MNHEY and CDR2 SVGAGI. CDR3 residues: CASMGPTNEKLFF. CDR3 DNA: TGTGCCAGCATGGGCCCAACTAATGAAAAACTGTTTTTT.

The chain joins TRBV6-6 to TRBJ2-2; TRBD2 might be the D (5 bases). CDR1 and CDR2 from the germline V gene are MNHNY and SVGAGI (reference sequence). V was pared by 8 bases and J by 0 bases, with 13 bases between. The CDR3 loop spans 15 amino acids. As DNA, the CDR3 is TGTGCCAGCGCTAAGAGGGATACGAACACCGGGGAGCTGTTTTTT. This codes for CASAKRDTNTGELFF.

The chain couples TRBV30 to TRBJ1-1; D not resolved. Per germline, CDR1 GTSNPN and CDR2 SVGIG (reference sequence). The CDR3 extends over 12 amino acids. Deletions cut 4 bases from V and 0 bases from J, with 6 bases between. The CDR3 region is CAWTVMNTEAFF. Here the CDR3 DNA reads TGTGCCTGGACAGTGATGAACACTGAAGCTTTCTTT.

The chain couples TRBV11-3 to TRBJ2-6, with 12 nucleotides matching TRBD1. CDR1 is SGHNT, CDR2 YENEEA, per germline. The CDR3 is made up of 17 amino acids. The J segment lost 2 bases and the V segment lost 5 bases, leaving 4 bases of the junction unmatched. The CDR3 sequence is CASSPGTGGAGANVLTF. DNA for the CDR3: TGTGCCAGCAGCCCCGGGACAGGGGGCGCTGGGGCCAACGTCCTGACTTTC.

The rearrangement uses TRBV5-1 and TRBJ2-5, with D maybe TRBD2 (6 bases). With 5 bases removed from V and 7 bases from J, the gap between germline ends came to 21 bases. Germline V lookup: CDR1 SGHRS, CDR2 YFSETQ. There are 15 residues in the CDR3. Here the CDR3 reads CASRPRDSGVGTQYF. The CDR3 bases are TGCGCCAGCAGACCCCGGGACTCTGGTGTGGGGACCCAGTACTTC.

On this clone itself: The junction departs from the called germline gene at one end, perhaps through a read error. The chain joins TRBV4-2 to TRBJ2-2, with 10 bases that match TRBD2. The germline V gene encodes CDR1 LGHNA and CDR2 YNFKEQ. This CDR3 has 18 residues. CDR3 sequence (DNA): TGTGCCAGCAGCCAAGAGATAGAAGGACTAGCGGACACCGGGGGGCTGTTTTTT. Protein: CASSQEIEGLADTGGLFF.

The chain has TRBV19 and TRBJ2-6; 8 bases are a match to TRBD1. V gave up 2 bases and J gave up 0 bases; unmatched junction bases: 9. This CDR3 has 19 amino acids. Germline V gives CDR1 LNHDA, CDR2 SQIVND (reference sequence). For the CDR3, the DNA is TGTGCCAGTAGTATAATTCGTCAGGGGGCATCCTCTGGGGCCAACGTCCTGACTTTC. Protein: CASSIIRQGASSGANVLTF. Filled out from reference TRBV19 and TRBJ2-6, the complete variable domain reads DGGITQSPKYLFRKEGQNVTLSCEQNLNHDAMYWYRQDPGQGLRLIYYSQIVNDFQKGDIAEGYSVSREKKESFPLTVTSAQKNPTAFYLCASSIIRQGASSGANVLTFGAGSRLTVL.

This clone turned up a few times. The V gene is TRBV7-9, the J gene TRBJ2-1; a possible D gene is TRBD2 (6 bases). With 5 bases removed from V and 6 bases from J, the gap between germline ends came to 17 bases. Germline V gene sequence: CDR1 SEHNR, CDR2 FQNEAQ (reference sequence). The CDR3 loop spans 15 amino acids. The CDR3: CASSPRRVGVNEQFF. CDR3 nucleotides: TGTGCCAGCAGCCCTAGGAGGGTAGGGGTCAATGAGCAGTTCTTC.

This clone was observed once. For the CDR3, the DNA is TGTGCCAGCAGCTGGCGGGGGGAAGAGCAGTACTTC. Encoded protein: CASSWRGEEQYF. The rearrangement links TRBV5-4 to TRBJ2-7, with 8 nucleotides matching TRBD2. The V gene end was trimmed by 3 bases and the J gene end by 7 bases; junction bases not matched to a gene: 3. The CDR3 contains 12 residues. Germline CDR1 reads SGHNT; CDR2 reads YYREEE (reference sequence).

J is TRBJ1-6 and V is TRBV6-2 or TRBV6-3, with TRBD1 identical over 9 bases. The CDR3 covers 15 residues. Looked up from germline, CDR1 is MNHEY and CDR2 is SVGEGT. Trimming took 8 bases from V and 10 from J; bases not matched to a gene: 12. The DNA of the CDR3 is TGTGCCAGCTGCCCTACAGGGGGCCATGGGTCACCCCTCCACTTT. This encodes CASCPTGGHGSPLHF.

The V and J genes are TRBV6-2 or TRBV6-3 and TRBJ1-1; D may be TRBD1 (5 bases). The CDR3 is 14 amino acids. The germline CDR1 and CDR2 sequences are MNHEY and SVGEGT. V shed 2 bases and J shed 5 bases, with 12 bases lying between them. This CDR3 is CASSYPPGGTEAFF. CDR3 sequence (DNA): TGTGCCAGCAGTTACCCCCCGGGGGGGACTGAAGCTTTCTTT.

The CDR3 nucleotides read TGTGCCAGCAGCTTATCGGGGGGGAACACCATATATTTT. Translating gives CASSLSGGNTIYF. This chain connects TRBV11-2 to TRBJ1-3, with D possibly TRBD1 on 5 matching bases. CDR1 is SGHAT, CDR2 FQNNGV, per germline. Trimming removed 2 bases at V and 7 bases at J, with 9 bases between. CDR3 length equals 13 residues.

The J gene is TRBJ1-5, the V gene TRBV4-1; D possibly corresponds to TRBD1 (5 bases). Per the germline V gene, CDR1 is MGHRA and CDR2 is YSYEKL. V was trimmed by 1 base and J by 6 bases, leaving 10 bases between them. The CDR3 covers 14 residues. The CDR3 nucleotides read TGCGCCAGCAGCCAAGTAGCGGGGGGTCAGCCCCAGCATTTT. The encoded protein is CASSQVAGGQPQHF.